The clone carrying this TCR beta chain was counted ten times or more. This CDR3 spans 13 amino acids. Germline values: CDR1 GTSNPN, CDR2 SVGIG (reference sequence). V was trimmed by 3 bases and J by 1 base, leaving 10 bases between them. This record belongs to a study of molecular identifiers for immune sequencing clone quantification. TCRdb re-called the PCR reads through MiXCR, storing one row per CDR3 protein. The sample has about 330,000 distinct CDR3 sequences; roughly 24% are singletons. Specimen: naive CD8+ T cells from blood, with Jurkat cell RNA spiked in. This sample's subset: FACS-sorted CD8+CD4-CCR7+CD45RA+ naive T cells. V usage is TRBV30 and J usage is TRBJ2-7, with D possibly being TRBD1 (5 bases). The sequence was collected from a human donor in good health. Some libraries in this study had Jurkat cell RNA spiked in. The CDR3 nucleotides are TGTGCCTGGAGGGATTCAGGGTCCTACGAGCAGTACTTC. Amino acids: CAWRDSGSYEQYF.